This T cell receptor (beta chain) was captured by sequencing in a study of breast tumors, draining lymph nodes, adjacent tissues. This clonotype was recorded a few times. The junction departs from germline at one end; a sequencing error may be responsible. The length of the CDR3 is 11 residues. CDR1 and CDR2 from the germline V gene are SGHTA and FQGNSA. TCRdb fed the multiplex PCR reads into MiXCR, producing one record per CDR3 protein. The sample records 150,000 to 200,000 distinct CDR3 sequences, 31% being singletons. The lymph nodes were axillary draining lymph nodes from breast cancer patients. The receptor was isolated from a female donor with breast cancer. Some clones in this sample may be carry-over from other donors' samples. The rearrangement uses TRBV7-2 and TRBJ1-2, with D tentatively TRBD1 (5 bases). Sequenced material: axillary lymph node tissue. The CDR3: CASSLDWGTAF. In DNA, the CDR3 is TGTGCCAGCAGCTTAGATTGGGGCACAGCCTTC.